The 18 T cell receptor beta chains in this list originate from one sample, sequenced in a study of blood T cell repertoires in COVID-19. Assay: immunoSEQ multiplex PCR; the TCRdb copy retains only in-frame clones and omits some. The sample has 200,000 to 250,000 clones, 86% seen once. The sequencing sample was made of PBMCs or T cells enriched from blood (not recorded which). The receptor source for this set is a woman aged 40 to 50 with acute COVID-19.

The genes are TRBV5-6 and TRBJ2-2; TRBD1 is a possible D gene (5 bases). Germline V gene lookup returns CDR1 SGHDT and CDR2 YYEEEE. V was trimmed by 1 base and J by 6 bases, leaving 13 bases between them. The CDR3 sequence is 15 residues long. The CDR3 loop is CASSLTSRVPGELFF. CDR3 in DNA: TGTGCCAGCAGCTTGACGAGCAGGGTGCCCGGGGAGCTGTTTTTT.

This sequence joins TRBV11-3 and TRBJ2-7; D possibly corresponds to TRBD2 (6 bases). In germline, CDR1 is SGHNT, CDR2 YENEEA. The CDR3 extends over 15 amino acids. V was cut by 0 bases and J by 0 bases, with 9 bases left in between. CDR3 sequence reads: CASSLEAGLSYEQYF. The CDR3 bases are TGTGCCAGCAGCTTAGAAGCGGGTCTCTCCTACGAGCAGTACTTC.

The chain couples TRBV18 to TRBJ1-2; no firm D call. Trimming shortened V by 0 bases and J by 8 bases, and 13 bases separated the two germline ends. This CDR3 comprises 14 residues. Germline CDR1 KGHSH, CDR2 LQKENI. The CDR3 is CASSPPEQTRGYTF. The CDR3, as DNA: TGTGCCAGCTCACCACCGGAACAGACTAGGGGCTACACCTTC.

The CDR3 DNA follows: TGTGCCACCAGCTCCTCCGGGACAGAGAGCAATCAGCCCCAGCATTTT. It is translated as CATSSSGTESNQPQHF. The chain carries TRBV24-1 and TRBJ1-5; 7 nucleotides align to TRBD1. In germline, CDR1 is KGHDR, CDR2 SFDVKD. The CDR3 extends over 16 amino acids. Trimming took 7 bases from V and 1 from J; bases not matched to a gene: 9.

The rearrangement links TRBV11-2 to TRBJ2-2, with 9 bases fitting TRBD1. Germline values: CDR1 SGHAT, CDR2 FQNNGV. Trimming cost V 4 bases and J 0 bases; bases outside gene matches: 12. CDR3 length equals 19 residues. CDR3 DNA: TGTGCCAGCAGCTCCACCGGGACAGGGCTCCCCACGAACACCGGGGAGCTGTTTTTT. Translating it yields CASSSTGTGLPTNTGELFF.

The table lists this clone with a few counts. The V call is TRBV6-5, the J call TRBJ2-2; D is undetermined. V was shortened by 6 bases and J by 1 base, with 12 bases between the two germline ends. Germline V gives CDR1 MNHEY, CDR2 SVGAGI. CDR3 length equals 15 residues. The CDR3 here is CASSHLSGNTGELFF. CDR3 DNA sequence: TGTGCCAGCAGCCACCTTAGTGGGAACACCGGGGAGCTGTTTTTT.

This chain joins TRBV20-1 and TRBJ2-7; 8 bases agree with TRBD1. CDR3 length: 14 residues. Germline assignment: CDR1 DFQATT and CDR2 SNEGSKA (reference sequence). V shed 3 bases, J shed 2 bases, and the junction held 6 bases outside the gene matches. The CDR3 coding sequence is TGCAGTGCTAGTGGACAGGGATCGGCCTACGAGCAGTACTTC. The encoded protein is CSASGQGSAYEQYF.

The chain joins TRBV24-1 to TRBJ2-3; TRBD2 aligns across 11 bases. This CDR3 is built from 16 residues. The V segment lost 4 bases and the J segment 5 bases; nucleotides outside the gene matches: 7. Per germline, CDR1 KGHDR and CDR2 SFDVKD. In DNA, the CDR3 is TGTGCCACCAGTGACCCCGGGACTAGCGGCCTAGATACGCAGTATTTT. It codes for CATSDPGTSGLDTQYF.

The chain combines TRBV7-8 with TRBJ2-4; 10 bases agree with TRBD1. The germline V gene has CDR1 SGHVS and CDR2 FQNEAQ. V lost 0 bases and J lost 1; bases outside the gene matches: 3. The CDR3 is 17 amino acids. CDR3 protein: CASSLAGTGVAKNIQYF. CDR3 coding DNA: TGTGCCAGCAGCTTAGCCGGGACAGGGGTGGCCAAAAACATTCAGTACTTC.

This chain joins TRBV30 and TRBJ1-6, with no clear D. V was trimmed by 4 bases and J by 7 bases, leaving 11 bases between them. Germline V lookup: CDR1 GTSNPN, CDR2 SVGIG (reference sequence). The CDR3 contains 13 residues. In DNA, the CDR3 is TGTGCCTGGAATCAGTCTCCAAATTCACCCCTCCACTTT. The encoded protein is CAWNQSPNSPLHF.

This chain connects TRBV3-1 (or the pseudogene TRBV3-2) to TRBJ2-7; 11 bases are a match to TRBD2. This CDR3 contains 16 residues. V trimming: 1 base; J trimming: 3 bases; junction bases outside the gene matches: 5. CDR1 is LGHDT, CDR2 YNNKEL, per germline (reference sequence). CDR3 residues: CASSQGSSGRVYEQYF. The CDR3 nucleotides read TGTGCCAGCAGCCAAGGTAGTAGCGGGAGGGTCTACGAGCAGTACTTC.

J is TRBJ2-2 and V is TRBV5-4, with TRBD2 identical over 13 bases. The CDR3 consists of 15 residues. J gave up 7 bases and V 3 bases, and 3 bases lay outside the gene matches. Germline assignment: CDR1 SGHNT and CDR2 YYREEE (reference sequence). CDR3 nucleotide sequence: TGTGCCAGCAGCTCACTAGCGGGAGGGGGCGGGGAGCTGTTTTTT. This gives the protein CASSSLAGGGGELFF.

This chain joins TRBV7-8 and TRBJ2-2; the D gene is possibly TRBD2 (7 bases). Per germline, CDR1 SGHVS and CDR2 FQNEAQ. V was clipped by 2 bases and J by 7 bases, with 14 bases between them. The CDR3 has 15 residues. In DNA, the CDR3 is TGTGCCAGCAGCTTACGGGGGGCGATAGGCGGGGAGCTGTTTTTT. It yields the protein CASSLRGAIGGELFF.

The J gene is TRBJ1-3, the V gene TRBV29-1, with D uncertain. V gave up 4 bases and J gave up 0 bases, with 4 bases separating them. This CDR3 contains 12 residues. From germline, CDR1 is SQVTM and CDR2 ANQGSEA. The CDR3 DNA follows: TGCAGCGTTGCCATCTCTGGAAACACCATATATTTT. Protein product: CSVAISGNTIYF.

V is TRBV7-9 and J is TRBJ1-2, with D maybe TRBD1 (6 bases). The length of the CDR3 is 13 residues. Deletions cut 4 bases from V and 7 bases from J, with 13 bases between. The germline V gene has CDR1 SEHNR and CDR2 FQNEAQ (reference sequence). For the CDR3, the DNA is TGTGCCAGCAGCTCAACAGGGTCTGGTGGCTACACCTTC. Translating gives CASSSTGSGGYTF.

This rearrangement joins TRBV28 to TRBJ1-1; D might be TRBD1 (6 bases). The germline V gene has CDR1 MDHEN and CDR2 SYDVKM. The V and J ends lost 7 bases and 4 bases respectively, with 13 bases between them. The CDR3 contains 13 residues. CDR3 protein: CASTPGDRTEAFF. CDR3 coding DNA: TGTGCCAGCACCCCAGGGGATCGCACTGAAGCTTTCTTT.

This chain connects TRBV29-1 to TRBJ1-2; 8 bases line up with TRBD1. Germline V gene lookup returns CDR1 SQVTM and CDR2 ANQGSEA. The V gene end was trimmed by 3 bases and the J gene end by 2 bases; junction bases not matched to a gene: 8. The CDR3 covers 15 residues. CDR3 nucleotides: TGCAGCGTTGACCCAGGGGGCGGCGGCAACTATGGCTACACCTTC. Translated: CSVDPGGGGNYGYTF.

The chain uses TRBV28 and TRBJ2-6; D gene ambiguous. Looked up from germline, CDR1 is MDHEN and CDR2 is SYDVKM. The V end was cut by 5 bases, the J end by 2 bases, with 13 bases between. The CDR3 runs to 16 residues. CDR3 region: CASSPPLETGANVLTF. The DNA of the CDR3 is TGTGCCAGCAGTCCTCCTTTGGAGACTGGGGCCAACGTCCTGACTTTC. Looking up the rest from reference TRBV28 and TRBJ2-6 gives the full variable domain: DVKVTQSSRYLVKRTGEKVFLECVQDMDHENMFWYRQDPGLGLRLIYFSYDVKMKEKGDIPEGYSVSREKKERFSLILESASTNQTSMYLCASSPPLETGANVLTFGAGSRLTVL.